This entry concerns a single TCR beta chain. The data originate from a study of graft-versus-host responses after intestinal transplantation. Libraries were prepared by immunoSEQ multiplex PCR; TCRdb keeps only in-frame clonotypes and omits some of them. Counted here are about 63,000 clones, under 90% occurring once; the ten biggest clones make up under 2%. Intraepithelial and lamina propria lymphocytes were isolated from graft specimens. This clonotype was obtained from a human patient who received an intestinal transplant, so some T cells may come from the graft donor. The sample was ileum tissue, taken less than 400 days after transplant.

DNA of the CDR3: TGTGCCAGCAGCTTAGGCCCCGGGCCCTACGAGCAGTACTTC. Its translation is CASSLGPGPYEQYF. The chain is built from TRBV11-2 and TRBJ2-7; no clear D. Germline CDR1 SGHAT, CDR2 FQNNGV. The V and J ends lost 1 base and 2 bases respectively, with 9 bases between them. The CDR3 loop spans 14 amino acids. The entire variable domain, with the rest obtained from reference TRBV11-2 and TRBJ2-7, is as follows: EAGVAQSPRYKIIEKRQSVAFWCNPISGHATLYWYQQILGQGPKLLIQFQNNGVVDDSQLPKDRFSAERLKGVDSTLKIQPAKLEDSAVYLCASSLGPGPYEQYFGPGTRLTVT.